The entry that follows covers one TCR beta chain sequence. This clonotype was picked up many times. There is no known antigen for this receptor. Per-base qualities were not stored, and no clone one base away is much larger. Trimming takes 5 bases off V and 3 bases off J; junction bases not matched to a gene: 9. Reading the germline V gene (reference sequence) gives CDR1 LNHDA and CDR2 SQIVND. The CDR3 covers 15 residues, taking in both the cysteine and the phenylalanine. The retained sequence is limited to the CDR3, 45 bases, with the frame set at the first base. For sequencing, an Illumina HiSeq 1500 was employed. The raw public reads went through TCRdb reprocessing: fastp at Q25, MiXCR clone calling, in-frame beta chains kept. CDR3 protein sequences are deduplicated, and each keeps its most common genes and DNA. Across this sample there are a few hundred thousand distinct CDR3 sequences, with around 13% seen only once. The ten biggest clones cover about 10% of the sample.

This sample is drawn from a study of T cell repertoires in cytomegalovirus infection (dated by TCRdb to about 2019). In the study overall: Donor HLA type was relevant to the analysis, because carriage of CMV infection together with the matching HLA type was indicated by public TCR beta signatures. General conclusions and limits of the study: Carriers of CMV infection plus the relevant HLA type were discriminated by the cumulative frequency of public TCR beta family members in the study cohort and in an independent roughly 380-donor cohort. The ex vivo response was dominated by HLA-C-restricted CMV-specific TCR beta clonotypes, which also provided the single most frequent clonotype in two of eight donors.

The chain employs TRBV19 and TRBJ1-2; TRBD1 lines up with 7 middle nucleotides. This TCR came from a human donor in good health (CMV status not recorded). Some clones in this sample may be carry-over from other donors' samples. The sequencing input was PBMCs. At the DNA level, the sequence is TGTGCCAGTAGTGCAAACAGGGGAAGGTACTATGGCTACACCTTC. Translation gives CASSANRGRYYGYTF.